The 30 T cell receptor beta chains below all came from one sample that was sequenced in a study of cytomegalovirus exposure and HLA in healthy donors. Vbeta (60) and Jbeta (13) primers were used in the PCR. TCRdb's table, derived via immunoSEQ multiplex PCR, lists solely in-frame clones and lacks some. Counted here are 180,000 or so clones, roughly 72% occurring once; the ten biggest clones make up 2% to 2.5%. Specimen: PBMCs. The receptors were gathered from a woman aged 25 to 45 in good health and CMV-seropositive.

The gene calls are TRBV27 and TRBJ2-3; 8 bases map to TRBD2. This CDR3 contains 15 residues. V shed 6 bases and J 7 bases; nucleotides not matched to a gene: 12. Germline V gives CDR1 MNHEY, CDR2 SMNVEV (reference sequence). Written as DNA, the CDR3 is TGTGCCAGCAGCGGGGGGGGGAGCGGGGTTTATACGCAGTATTTT. Its translation is CASSGGGSGVYTQYF.

The genes are TRBV5-1 and TRBJ1-4, with D perhaps matching TRBD1 (6 bases). V was shortened by 4 bases and J by 8 bases, with 21 bases between the two germline ends. In germline, CDR1 is SGHRS, CDR2 YFSETQ. The CDR3 contains 16 residues. CDR3 sequence reads: CASSPEIGGRGEKLFF. The CDR3 region has the DNA TGCGCCAGCAGCCCCGAAATCGGGGGGCGAGGGGAAAAACTGTTTTTT.

The rearrangement joins TRBV2 to TRBJ1-5; D unclear. Germline loops: CDR1 SNHLY, CDR2 FYNNEI. V gave up 1 base and J gave up 4 bases, with 5 bases separating them. CDR3 length: 13 amino acids. CDR3: CASSEGGNQPQHF. As DNA, the CDR3 is TGTGCCAGCAGTGAAGGAGGGAATCAGCCCCAGCATTTT. The full variable domain, rest sourced from reference TRBV2 and TRBJ1-5, is EPEVTQTPSHQVTQMGQEVILRCVPISNHLYFYWYRQILGQKVEFLVSFYNNEISEKSEIFDDQFSVERPDGSNFTLKIRSTKLEDSAMYFCASSEGGNQPQHFGDGTRLSIL.

This clone has a handful of counts. The gene calls are TRBV21-1 and TRBJ1-2. TRBV21-1 is annotated as a pseudogene. The CDR3 spans 13 residues. The CDR3 protein is CASSKYGLHGYTF. The CDR3 DNA is TGTGCCAGCAGCAAATACGGACTTCATGGCTACACCTTC.

This clone has only one observation. The genes are TRBV4-1 and TRBJ2-7; TRBD2 matches 10 bases. There are 17 residues in the CDR3. From germline, CDR1 is MGHRA and CDR2 YSYEKL. V lost 1 base to trimming and J lost 4 bases; unmatched junction nucleotides: 10. CDR3 sequence (DNA): TGCGCCAGCAGCCAAGTTCTAAGCGGGGGGGCTCTATACGAGCAGTACTTC. Protein product: CASSQVLSGGALYEQYF.

The chain couples TRBV2 to TRBJ1-5; 10 nucleotides line up with TRBD1. In germline, CDR1 is SNHLY, CDR2 FYNNEI. Trimming cost V 7 bases and J 9 bases; bases outside gene matches: 9. CDR3 length equals 14 residues. The CDR3 sequence is CASTRDRGLGPQHF. CDR3 in DNA: TGTGCCAGCACCAGGGACAGGGGTTTGGGGCCCCAGCATTTT.

V usage is TRBV5-1 and J usage is TRBJ2-2; 11 positions match TRBD2. Germline loops: CDR1 SGHRS, CDR2 YFSETQ. V was pared by 1 base and J by 4 bases, with 9 bases of the junction left unmatched. The CDR3 extends over 18 amino acids. The CDR3 coding sequence is TGCGCCAGCAGCTTGACGGGGGGGACTAGCGGCGTCACCGGGGAGCTGTTTTTT. Encoded protein: CASSLTGGTSGVTGELFF.

The chain is built from TRBV5-3 and TRBJ2-5, with D perhaps matching TRBD1 (6 bases). TRBV5-3 is an ORF; its function is uncertain. The CDR3 consists of 16 residues. The V end was cut by 2 bases, the J end by 3 bases, with 17 bases between. The CDR3, as DNA: TGTGCCAGAAGCTTTAGGGGCCGGGACAACGAAGAGACCCAGTACTTC. Protein sequence: CARSFRGRDNEETQYF.

This chain joins TRBV19 and TRBJ2-7; 13 bases fit TRBD2. This CDR3 contains 14 residues. V shed 3 bases and J 10 bases; nucleotides not matched to a gene: 6. Looked up from germline, CDR1 is LNHDA and CDR2 is SQIVND (reference sequence). CDR3: CASSIGLAGARQYF. Here the CDR3 DNA reads TGTGCCAGTAGTATTGGACTAGCGGGAGCACGACAGTACTTC.

A single count supports this clone. V and J are TRBV12-5 and TRBJ1-1; perhaps TRBD1 as D (6 bases). This CDR3 is built from 13 residues. The germline V and J ends were trimmed by 1 base and 3 bases, with 6 bases remaining between them. Germline assignment: CDR1 LGHNT and CDR2 FRNRAP. Here the CDR3 DNA reads TGTGCTAGTGGTTTGGGGGGGCACACTGAAGCTTTCTTT. Amino acid sequence: CASGLGGHTEAFF.

The chain recombines TRBV15 with TRBJ1-1, with D possibly TRBD1 on 6 matching bases. Germline CDR1 reads LNHNV; CDR2 reads YYDKDF (reference sequence). This CDR3 comprises 14 residues. Trimming removed 4 bases from V and 8 bases from J, with 17 bases in between. CDR3 loop: CATSNDRQAPEAFF. The CDR3 DNA is TGTGCCACCAGCAACGATCGACAGGCCCCCGAAGCTTTCTTT.

This rearrangement joins TRBV6-6 to TRBJ1-2, with D unresolved. The germline V and J ends were trimmed by 8 bases and 6 bases, with 16 bases remaining between them. The CDR3 contains 13 residues. CDR1 MNHNY and CDR2 SVGAGI come from the germline V gene (reference sequence). Here the CDR3 DNA reads TGTGCCAGCTGCGCTTCGGCCGGGGATGGCTACACCTTC. As protein: CASCASAGDGYTF.

The chain has TRBV7-8 and TRBJ1-2, with D possibly being TRBD1 (6 bases). V lost 5 bases and J 4 bases, leaving 20 bases between the germline ends. Looked up from germline, CDR1 is SGHVS and CDR2 is FQNEAQ. The CDR3 covers 16 residues. The chain's CDR3 is CASSPNPGQSAYGYTF. Written as DNA, the CDR3 is TGTGCCAGCAGCCCAAACCCCGGACAGAGCGCCTATGGCTACACCTTC.

The chain has TRBV14 and TRBJ2-7; 7 bases match TRBD1. CDR1 and CDR2 from the germline V gene are SGHDN and FVKESK. The CDR3 is 15 amino acids. V shed 2 bases and J 4 bases; nucleotides not matched to a gene: 8. Here the CDR3 reads CASSQYGTETYEQYF. The CDR3 bases are TGTGCCAGCAGCCAATACGGGACAGAGACTTACGAGCAGTACTTC.

This clone was seen only once. The chain recombines TRBV10-3 with TRBJ1-2, with 7 nucleotides matching TRBD1. The CDR3 sequence is 14 residues long. Per germline, CDR1 ENHRY and CDR2 SYGVKD. The ends lost 9 bases at V and 3 bases at J; junction bases unmatched: 10. For the CDR3, the DNA is TGTGCCATTCCAAGAGGGGGCGCAGACTATGGCTACACCTTC. This gives the protein CAIPRGGADYGYTF.

The J gene is TRBJ2-3, the V gene TRBV6-4, with D maybe TRBD1 (6 bases). Germline V lookup: CDR1 MRHNA, CDR2 SNTAGT. V lost 0 bases to trimming and J lost 4 bases, with 14 bases between them. There are 16 residues in the CDR3. This CDR3 reads CASSDSGIGGADTQYF. The CDR3 DNA reads TGTGCCAGCAGTGACTCGGGAATAGGGGGTGCAGATACGCAGTATTTT.

The chain combines TRBV15 with TRBJ1-5, with 7 bases lining up with TRBD1. Germline assignment: CDR1 LNHNV and CDR2 YYDKDF (reference sequence). The CDR3 totals 19 residues. V was pared by 1 base and J by 0 bases, with 12 bases of the junction left unmatched. The CDR3 DNA reads TGTGCCACCAGCAGAGTTCAGGGACAGAGCTTTGTTAGCAATCAGCCCCAGCATTTT. Amino acids: CATSRVQGQSFVSNQPQHF. The full variable domain, completed using reference TRBV15 and TRBJ1-5, is DAMVIQNPRYQVTQFGKPVTLSCSQTLNHNVMYWYQQKSSQAPKLLFHYYDKDFNNEADTPDNFQSRRPNTSFCFLDIRSPGLGDTAMYLCATSRVQGQSFVSNQPQHFGDGTRLSIL.

This clone has only one observation. The J gene is TRBJ2-7, the V gene TRBV10-1, with no clear D. This CDR3 has 12 residues. The germline CDR1 and CDR2 sequences are WNHNN and SYGVQD (reference sequence). V gave up 0 bases and J gave up 3 bases, with 3 bases separating them. This chain's CDR3 is CASSESNYEQYF. In nucleotides, the CDR3 is TGCGCCAGCAGTGAGTCCAACTACGAGCAGTACTTC.

The chain joins TRBV7-2 to TRBJ1-2; TRBD1 aligns across 7 bases. CDR1 and CDR2 (germline): SGHTA, FQGNSA. The CDR3 sequence is 15 residues long. Unmatched junction bases numbered 8, after V lost 3 bases and J lost 4 bases. The CDR3: CASSFQQGLSYGYTF. The CDR3 nucleotides read TGTGCCAGCAGCTTCCAACAGGGGCTGTCCTATGGCTACACCTTC.

This rearrangement joins TRBV2 to TRBJ1-2; D call uncertain. This CDR3 is 13 amino acids long. Germline CDR1 is SNHLY and CDR2 is FYNNEI. V was shortened by 2 bases and J by 1 base, with 5 bases between the two germline ends. CDR3 sequence: CASSETLNYGYTF. In nucleotides, the CDR3 is TGTGCCAGCAGTGAAACTCTTAACTATGGCTACACCTTC.

The chain joins TRBV29-1 to TRBJ2-3; 7 positions agree with TRBD1. The germline V gene encodes CDR1 SQVTM and CDR2 ANQGSEA. The V and J ends lost 6 bases and 2 bases, in that order; junction bases with no gene match: 11. This CDR3 spans 15 amino acids. This CDR3 reads CSVSFTGAITDTQYF. The CDR3 region has the DNA TGCAGCGTCTCCTTTACAGGGGCCATCACAGATACGCAGTATTTT.

The chain links TRBV29-1 to TRBJ1-2, with 7 nucleotides matching TRBD1. V shed 5 bases, J shed 6 bases, and the junction held 15 bases outside the gene matches. This CDR3 has 15 residues. Germline V CDR1 and CDR2: SQVTM, ANQGSEA. The CDR3 region is CSVSPGGSGLDGYTF. Here the CDR3 DNA reads TGCAGCGTTTCCCCAGGGGGATCTGGGCTTGATGGCTACACCTTC.

Concerning this clone: The identical CDR3 is also encoded by other nucleotide sequences in the sample. The rearrangement uses TRBV9 and TRBJ2-2, with D maybe TRBD1 (5 bases). Looked up from germline, CDR1 is SGDLS and CDR2 is YYNGEE. The CDR3 totals 13 residues. The germline V and J ends were trimmed by 2 bases and 5 bases, with 7 bases remaining between them. The CDR3 protein is CASSVTGTGELFF. The CDR3 bases are TGTGCCAGCAGCGTCACAGGAACCGGGGAGCTGTTTTTT.

V gene TRBV6-6 combines with J gene TRBJ1-3; weak D call: TRBD1 (6 bases). Trimming removed 6 bases at V and 2 bases at J, with 11 bases between. The length of the CDR3 is 14 residues. Germline CDR1 reads MNHNY; CDR2 reads SVGAGI (reference sequence). CDR3 loop: CASRPTGTGNTIYF. CDR3 DNA: TGTGCCAGCAGACCGACAGGTACTGGAAACACCATATATTTT.

This clone turned up a few times. The CDR3 nucleotides read TGTGCCAGCAGCGCCAGACAGGGCCTCTCCTACAATGAGCAGTTCTTC. Translated, it gives CASSARQGLSYNEQFF. V is TRBV9 and J is TRBJ2-1, with TRBD1 matching over 7 bases. The CDR3 sequence is 16 residues long. With 3 bases clipped from V and 0 bases from J, the junction kept 6 bases outside the gene matches. Germline assignment: CDR1 SGDLS and CDR2 YYNGEE.

The V call is TRBV5-4, the J call TRBJ2-5; 8 bases line up with TRBD1. V trimming: 0 bases; J trimming: 2 bases; junction bases outside the gene matches: 9. The CDR3 runs to 17 residues. CDR1 SGHNT and CDR2 YYREEE come from the germline V gene (reference sequence). In nucleotides, the CDR3 is TGTGCCAGCAGCTTGGGCCGGGGGACAGGTAATCAAGAGACCCAGTACTTC. Translation: CASSLGRGTGNQETQYF.

The chain has TRBV7-9 and TRBJ2-7, with D perhaps TRBD2 (6 bases). CDR1 SEHNR and CDR2 FQNEAQ come from the germline V gene (reference sequence). The CDR3 sequence is 15 residues long. V lost 2 bases and J 5 bases, leaving 16 bases between the germline ends. In nucleotides, the CDR3 is TGTGCCAGCAGCTTACTTCCCGGAGGGGCCAACGAGCAGTACTTC. Protein sequence: CASSLLPGGANEQYF.

This chain links TRBV30 with TRBJ2-1, with TRBD1 matching over 7 bases. Germline V gene sequence: CDR1 GTSNPN, CDR2 SVGIG (reference sequence). The CDR3 covers 14 residues. The V gene end was trimmed by 3 bases and the J gene end by 5 bases; junction bases not matched to a gene: 7. Here the CDR3 reads CAWSPPGQHNEQFF. The CDR3 DNA reads TGTGCCTGGAGCCCACCGGGACAGCACAATGAGCAGTTCTTC.

The chain employs TRBV27 and TRBJ2-3; D is perhaps TRBD1 (6 bases). Germline V gene data show CDR1 as MNHEY and CDR2 as SMNVEV (reference sequence). The germline V and J ends were trimmed by 7 bases and 0 bases, with 17 bases remaining between them. The CDR3 is 16 residues long. CDR3 nucleotides: TGTGCCAGCACGGCAAACGTCAGGGGAAGCACAGATACGCAGTATTTT. This gives the protein CASTANVRGSTDTQYF.

V usage is TRBV5-1 and J usage is TRBJ2-1; 7 bases agree with TRBD2. This CDR3 is built from 15 residues. V gave up 5 bases and J gave up 0 bases; unmatched junction bases: 5. The V gene's germline CDR1 is SGHRS and CDR2 YFSETQ. CDR3 nucleotides: TGCGCCAGCAGGATGAGCGGGGACTCCTACAATGAGCAGTTCTTC. Its protein is CASRMSGDSYNEQFF.